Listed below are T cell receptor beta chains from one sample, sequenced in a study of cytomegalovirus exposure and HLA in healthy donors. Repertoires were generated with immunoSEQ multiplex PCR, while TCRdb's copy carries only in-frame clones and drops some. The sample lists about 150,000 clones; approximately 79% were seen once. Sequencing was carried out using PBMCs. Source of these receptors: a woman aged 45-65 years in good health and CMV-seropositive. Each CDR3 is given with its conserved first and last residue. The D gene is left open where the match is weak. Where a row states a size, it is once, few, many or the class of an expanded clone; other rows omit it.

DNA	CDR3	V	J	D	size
TGTGCTAGTGGTTTGGGGGACAGGGGTGGCTACACCTTC	CASGLGDRGGYTF	TRBV12-5	TRBJ1-2	TRBD1	NA
TGTGCCAGCAGTGAATATAGCTGGGGACTAGCTTACAATGAGCAGTTCTTC	CASSEYSWGLAYNEQFF	TRBV6-1	TRBJ2-1	TRBD2	NA
TGTGCCAGCAGCCCCCGCGCGCGGGGTAATAATTCACCCCTCCACTTT	CASSPRARGNNSPLHF	TRBV9	TRBJ1-6	NA	NA
TGTGCCAGCAGCTTAGGACAAAACCGGGACAGGACTCTCGAGCAGTACTTC	CASSLGQNRDRTLEQYF	TRBV7-6	TRBJ2-7	TRBD1	NA
TGTGCCAGCTCGCGGGACAGGAGGTCCTACGAGCAGTACTTC	CASSRDRRSYEQYF	TRBV18	TRBJ2-7	TRBD1	NA
TGTGCCAGCAGTTTTAGGACCCCCAGGGGGTTGGGCGAGCAGTACTTC	CASSFRTPRGLGEQYF	TRBV27	TRBJ2-7	TRBD1	NA
TGTGCCAGTAGTGACAGGGGGCGACGTTATGAAAAACTGTTTTTT	CASSDRGRRYEKLFF	TRBV19	TRBJ1-4	TRBD1	NA
TGTGCCAATCCTAGGCGGGTAACCTACGAGCAGTACTTC	CANPRRVTYEQYF	TRBV28	TRBJ2-7	NA	NA
TGTGCCAGCAGCATCGTCAGTGCCGGGGGGGAGCTGTTTTTT	CASSIVSAGGELFF	TRBV7-2	TRBJ2-2	NA	few
TGTGCCAGCAGCTTGGGACAGGGTTTGTACTTC	CASSLGQGLYF	TRBV7-9	TRBJ2-4	TRBD1	NA
TGTGCCAGCGGGACCGGGACAGGGTTCTACGAGCAGTACTTC	CASGTGTGFYEQYF	TRBV5-6	TRBJ2-7	TRBD1	NA
TGTGCCTGGAGTGTACTAGCGGGGGCCGGCACAGATACGCAGTATTTT	CAWSVLAGAGTDTQYF	TRBV30	TRBJ2-3	TRBD2	NA
TGTGCCACCAGCAGAGCAGTGGGGGACAGGGAGAATGAAAAACTGTTTTTT	CATSRAVGDRENEKLFF	TRBV15	TRBJ1-4	TRBD1	NA
TGCGCCAGCAGCAACCCGTTTGCCGGGACAGAGAACAATGAGCAGTTCTTC	CASSNPFAGTENNEQFF	TRBV5-1	TRBJ2-1	TRBD1	NA
TGTGCCAGCAGTTCATCCGGGACAGGGATAAGTCAGCCCCAGCATTTT	CASSSSGTGISQPQHF	TRBV28	TRBJ1-5	TRBD1	NA
TGTGCCAGCAGCTTAGGCGGGGGGGGTTTTGTGTCAGATACGCAGTATTTT	CASSLGGGGFVSDTQYF	TRBV11-2	TRBJ2-3	TRBD2	NA
TGTGCCAGCAGCTTGTTGGGAGGCTTATCTGGGGCCAACGTCCTGACTTTC	CASSLLGGLSGANVLTF	TRBV5-6	TRBJ2-6	NA	NA
TGTGCCAGCAGCTTCGGGGGAGGAAGCTACACCTTC	CASSFGGGSYTF	TRBV7-2	TRBJ1-2	NA	NA